These 15 T cell receptor beta chains originate from one sample sequenced in a study of a mutant IDH1 vaccine in newly diagnosed glioma. This sample's time point: week 35, safety follow-up. The vaccine gave 300 ug of a 20-mer mutant IDH1 peptide subcutaneously per dose. These receptors have no identified antigens. Method: immunoSEQ multiplex PCR; TCRdb's copy keeps in-frame clones and lacks some. The top ten hold about 10% of the sample, which has 25,000 to 40,000 clones, 60% to 80% seen once. The material was PBMCs, obtained from a glioma patient whose treatment included an IDH1 peptide vaccine. The receptors were sampled from a woman between 25 and 40 years old with glioma. Some clones in this sample may be carry-over from other donors' samples.

V usage is TRBV29-1 and J usage is TRBJ2-5; D remains unclear. There are 13 residues in the CDR3. V lost 7 bases, J lost 10 bases, and 22 bases lay in between. The germline V gene has CDR1 SQVTM and CDR2 ANQGSEA. The CDR3 nucleotides read TGCAGCGCCGTGCCCACCACGGTCCAGGACCAGTACTTC. Protein sequence: CSAVPTTVQDQYF.

The chain carries TRBV9 and TRBJ2-1; D possibly corresponds to TRBD2 (5 bases). Trimming pared 3 bases from V and 5 bases from J, leaving 9 bases between. Germline assignment: CDR1 SGDLS and CDR2 YYNGEE. The length of the CDR3 is 13 residues. CDR3 in amino acids: CASSAILDNEQFF. The CDR3 DNA sequence: TGTGCCAGCAGCGCTATACTAGACAATGAGCAGTTCTTC.

In its sample, this clone was seen a few times. The chain links TRBV13 to TRBJ2-2; the match to TRBD1 covers 10 bases. The CDR3 totals 15 residues. Germline values: CDR1 PRHDT, CDR2 FYEKMQ (reference sequence). The junction had 2 bases not matched to a gene; V was cut back by 1 base and J by 6 bases. The CDR3 DNA follows: TGTGCCAGCAGCTTAGTCGGGACAGGGGCCGGGGAGCTGTTTTTT. Its translation is CASSLVGTGAGELFF.

The chain links TRBV9 to TRBJ1-1; weak D call: TRBD1 (5 bases). The CDR3 totals 13 residues. Germline CDR1 is SGDLS and CDR2 is YYNGEE. V was trimmed by 6 bases and J by 5 bases, leaving 14 bases between them. Written as DNA, the CDR3 is TGTGCCAGCAACGATGGGGGACCGACTGAAGCTTTCTTT. Translated, it gives CASNDGGPTEAFF.

This clone was observed a handful of times. The J gene is TRBJ2-1, the V gene TRBV4-1, with TRBD1 matching 9 bases. The CDR3 runs to 16 residues. Germline V gives CDR1 MGHRA, CDR2 YSYEKL. Trimming cost V 4 bases and J 7 bases; bases outside gene matches: 11. The DNA of the CDR3 is TGCGCCAGCAGCCCAAACCCCGGGACAGGGTTAAATGAGCAGTTCTTC. It is translated as CASSPNPGTGLNEQFF.

The chain carries TRBV5-6 and TRBJ2-7, with TRBD2 matching 14 bases. Per germline, CDR1 SGHDT and CDR2 YYEEEE. The CDR3 consists of 15 residues. The V segment lost 3 bases and the J segment 8 bases; nucleotides outside the gene matches: 7. The CDR3 coding sequence is TGTGCCAGCAGCTCTACTGGGACTAGCGGGAGTAAGCAGTACTTC. It codes for CASSSTGTSGSKQYF. The whole variable domain, remainder taken from reference TRBV5-6 and TRBJ2-7, is DAGVTQSPTHLIKTRGQQVTLRCSPKSGHDTVSWYQQALGQGPQFIFQYYEEEERQRGNFPDRFSGHQFPNYSSELNVNALLLGDSALYLCASSSTGTSGSKQYFGPGTRLTVT.

The rearrangement joins TRBV2 to TRBJ1-4; 11 bases fit TRBD1. After removal of 6 bases from V and 8 bases from J, the junction contained 8 bases not matched to a gene. This CDR3 is 15 amino acids long. Germline V gene sequence: CDR1 SNHLY, CDR2 FYNNEI. In DNA, the CDR3 is TGTGCCAGCAGATCCGGGACAGGGGGAAGAGAAAAACTGTTTTTT. Its translation is CASRSGTGGREKLFF.

V usage is TRBV11-3 and J usage is TRBJ1-1; D not resolved. From germline, CDR1 is SGHNT and CDR2 YENEEA. The V gene lost 4 bases and the J gene lost 5 bases, with 11 bases spanning the gap. This CDR3 spans 13 amino acids. In DNA form, the CDR3 reads TGTGCCAGCAGCTCTCGACGAGGAACTGAAGCTTTCTTT. This codes for CASSSRRGTEAFF.

The V and J genes are TRBV6-5 and TRBJ1-4; a weak D match, TRBD1 (6 bases). CDR3 size: 14 residues. Germline V CDR1 and CDR2: MNHEY, SVGAGI. V lost 10 bases to trimming and J lost 8 bases, with 20 bases between them. The CDR3 spells CAKIPRGVGEKLFF. As DNA, the CDR3 is TGTGCCAAGATCCCCAGGGGCGTCGGGGAAAAACTGTTTTTT.

The chain combines TRBV6-1 with TRBJ1-5; tentative D call: TRBD1 (6 bases). Germline V CDR1 and CDR2: MNHNS, SASEGT. The ends were cut back, 6 bases at V and 3 bases at J, with 15 bases in the middle. The CDR3 has 15 amino acids. CDR3 in amino acids: CASRNVGQINQPQHF. The CDR3 nucleotides read TGTGCCAGCAGGAACGTCGGACAGATCAATCAGCCCCAGCATTTT.

This sequence joins TRBV7-2 and TRBJ2-7, with a tentative D call TRBD2 (6 bases). In germline, CDR1 is SGHTA, CDR2 FQGNSA. Trimming pared 1 base from V and 4 bases from J, leaving 17 bases between. The CDR3 extends over 16 amino acids. The CDR3: CASSLEGGTGEYEQYF. CDR3 coding DNA: TGTGCCAGCAGCTTAGAGGGTGGGACGGGAGAATACGAGCAGTACTTC. The whole variable domain, remainder taken from reference TRBV7-2 and TRBJ2-7, is GAGVSQSPSNKVTEKGKDVELRCDPISGHTALYWYRQSLGQGLEFLIYFQGNSAPDKSGLPSDRFSAERTGGSVSTLTIQRTQQEDSAVYLCASSLEGGTGEYEQYFGPGTRLTVT.

The genes are TRBV7-9 and TRBJ1-1; TRBD1 matches at 9 bases. J gave up 5 bases and V 1 base, and 14 bases lay outside the gene matches. CDR1 is SEHNR and CDR2 is FQNEAQ in the germline V gene (reference sequence). The CDR3 spans 18 residues. CDR3 bases: TGTGCCAGCAGCTTAGAAACAGGGGGCGTCGTCTCTCGGACTGAAGCTTTCTTT. It specifies CASSLETGGVVSRTEAFF.

This clone showed up just a few times. V usage is TRBV27 and J usage is TRBJ1-5, with D maybe TRBD1 (5 bases). The V end lost 5 bases, the J end lost 4 bases, and 12 bases lay between the germline ends. The V gene's germline CDR1 is MNHEY and CDR2 SMNVEV (reference sequence). CDR3 size: 14 residues. The CDR3 is CASSPDSPNQPQHF. The CDR3 DNA sequence: TGTGCCAGCAGTCCAGACAGTCCTAATCAGCCCCAGCATTTT.

This clone was picked up a small number of times. The chain recombines TRBV28 with TRBJ2-6, with D maybe TRBD1 (6 bases). This CDR3 spans 14 amino acids. Between the trimmed V and J ends, which lost 5 bases and 2 bases, there was a span of 7 bases. Germline CDR1 and CDR2: MDHEN and SYDVKM. CDR3 protein: CASSHRAGANVLTF. DNA for the CDR3: TGTGCCAGCAGTCACAGGGCTGGGGCCAACGTCCTGACTTTC.

The rearrangement links TRBV6-5 to TRBJ2-7; D possibly corresponds to TRBD2 (6 bases). This CDR3 region has 15 residues. Germline values: CDR1 MNHEY, CDR2 SVGAGI. V was pared by 8 bases and J by 2 bases, with 19 bases between. CDR3 sequence reads: CASQAVEGGTYEQYF. The CDR3 DNA follows: TGTGCCAGCCAGGCAGTAGAGGGAGGCACCTACGAGCAGTACTTC.